This TCR beta chain was recorded in a study of cytomegalovirus exposure and HLA in healthy donors (dated by TCRdb to about 2017). Some background on the complete study: According to an earlier analysis of several hundred of the donors, about 179 million T cells yielded some 110 million unique TCR beta sequences and about 300 Gb of sequence data. An early release covering 500 to 750 HLA-typed donors comprised about 310 gigabases of sequencing data and roughly 85 million unique TCR sequences. Among the approximately 420 genotyped donors, around 81% belonged to the genetic ancestry cluster associated with self-reported Caucasian donors. The aim of the study was to test whether cataloging public T cell receptors could identify signatures of past pathogen exposure. The T cell repertoires of some 670 subjects were profiled by immunosequencing and related to cytomegalovirus serostatus. Along with the roughly 700-subject first cohort, a separate validation cohort of roughly 110 different subjects was used. High-throughput TCR immunosequencing, statistical association of individual TCRs with disease status, and machine learning were combined to predict cytomegalovirus infection status. A later analysis re-analyzed previously published TCR beta repertoires from roughly 600 donors and added high-resolution HLA genotyping to study TCR occurrence patterns. The later analysis used no new phenotypic data to find candidate immune exposures, relying instead on TCR beta sequences and their occurrence across donors. In an earlier analysis of 550 to 700 of the donors, high-throughput TCR beta sequencing was used to judge whether each TCR beta V gene segment behaved as functional or pseudogenic. Donor age, sex, ethnicity and CMV serostatus were compiled alongside the repertoire data. A later genetic analysis took genome-wide SNP genotypes for 398 of the 666 donors and used that subset as a discovery cohort. All discovery cohort repertoires had been generated on a single sequencing platform. HLA typing included class I and class II loci at four-digit resolution. Typing coverage varied by locus: roughly 620-630 donors for A, B, C, DRB1 and DQB1; 522 for DQA1; about 600 for DPA1; 450 to 480 for DPB1. Roughly five DR-DQ haplotypes were treated as single units for association and clustering because of strong linkage in the cohort. On average, roughly 240,000 unique TCR beta nucleotide sequences were sequenced per donor among 398 genotyped donors of the cohort, with about 19% of those sequences being non-productive.

The method was the immunoSEQ multiplex PCR assay. For the multiplex PCR, a mixture combining 60 forward primers for TCR Vbeta segments and 13 reverse primers for TCR Jbeta segments was used. Amplification of the CDR3 region of rearranged TCR beta genes was performed with a multiplex PCR assay on genomic DNA. On the Illumina HiSeq System, the amplified TCR beta libraries were sequenced as 87-base-pair reads. From the authors' description of their analysis: In a later analysis, some 80 million unique TCR beta chains were counted across the roughly 610 repertoires, and about 9.9 million of these chains were shared by at least two donors. Raw reads were error-corrected and collapsed into unique sequences with a nearest-neighbor algorithm that merged closely related sequences to remove PCR and sequencing errors. V, D and J gene segments were assigned by aligning CDR3 sequences to IMGT reference sequences. For a sequence to be retained, at least a six-nucleotide match to both a V gene segment and a J gene segment was required. A rearrangement counted as productive if the CDR3 had no stop codons and remained in frame with V and J, and every other rearrangement counted as non-productive. Following IMGT convention, CDR3 was defined as the stretch from the second conserved V-encoded cysteine up to the conserved J-encoded phenylalanine. In an earlier analysis of more than 550 of the donors, sequences lacking an unambiguous match to a single V gene segment were excluded. In an earlier analysis of roughly 500 of the donors, V segments were called functional above 56.7% productive rearrangements and were called segregating when the between-donor standard deviation exceeded 5%. To diagnose cytomegalovirus status from the catalog of TCR beta chain sequences, a statistical classification framework was built. A later analysis assigned V and J genes by comparing TCR nucleotide sequences with IMGT/GENE-DB human TR gene sequences. A later analysis assigned CDR3 sequences and most-parsimonious VDJ recombination scenarios with the TCRdist pipeline. In a later analysis, each TCR beta chain was defined by its CDR3 amino acid sequence together with its V-gene family, and reads lacking a unique V-gene family were excluded. As a way to deal with suspected cross-contamination and a sequencing artifact, a later analysis dropped 450 to 600 nucleotide sequences that were highly shared and had low generation probability. For each public chain, a later analysis derived a clonal expansion index from normalized ranks of inferred template counts within each repertoire. Generation probabilities in a later analysis came from a VDJ recombination model fitted to out-of-frame rearrangements, and those results were checked against IGoR. A later analysis scored TCR-TCR, TCR-HLA and TCR-CMV co-occurrence with hypergeometric tests, applying a repertoire-size bias correction to TCR pairs. A later analysis estimated false discovery rates by permuting HLA or CMV assignments 20 times. A later analysis grouped co-occurring TCRs with DBSCAN, adding TCRdist sequence similarity when clustering within HLA-allele-positive subsets. For co-occurrence clustering, repertoires with fewer than 30,000 or more than 120,000 public chains were excluded, along with four to six repertoires with anomalous nucleotide sharing. Held by TCRdb, this immuneACCESS table contains in-frame sequences only and omits some clones. Under half of the omission traces to an unresolved V gene where checked; the cause of the rest is unknown. The V and J calls and clone size are taken from that table; D and trimming were inferred from the DNA. For this sample there are 60,000 or so clones; roughly 90% appear just once. Over 1.2% of the sample goes to the ten largest clones.

This clone was detected a few times. Which antigen it targets is not known. No base qualities exist here, and no much larger clone lies one base off it. Its CDR3 holds 13 amino acids, cysteine through phenylalanine. Only the CDR3 DNA stays, 39 bases, in frame from base 1. CDR1 and CDR2 were assigned from the germline V gene as MGHDK and SYGVNS. Deletion took 5 bases off V and 3 bases off J, with a span of 10 bases between the germline ends. Broader findings and caveats from the paper: The authors suggested that the approach could potentially be extended to other disease states and immunological phenotypes. Linkage disequilibrium might explain the correlated functional status among segregating V segments, but an unknown experimental factor could not be ruled out. A further reported finding was that TCR beta sequences accurately predicted the HLA-A and HLA-B alleles for most subjects in the first cohort. According to a later analysis, most CMV-associated TCR beta chains appeared to be HLA-restricted, and the HLA associations seemed to be driven largely by CMV exposure. Around 16 rarely observed V segments, including chromosome 9 orphons, were excluded from the earlier analysis of several hundred of the donors because counts were too low. In a later analysis, HLA-associated TCR beta chains were found to be more clonally expanded and to have lower generation probabilities than equally common non-associated chains. The classifier was reported to diagnose cytomegalovirus status with high specificity and sensitivity in both the original cohort and the validation cohort. In an earlier analysis of about 600 of the donors, most TCR beta V segments appeared in productive rearrangements about 87% or about 30% of the time, broadly matching IMGT annotations. When HLA alleles, especially DR and DQ, strongly co-occurred, attributing TCR associations to individual alleles was difficult. A total of 164 TCR beta chains were listed by the study as associated with cytomegalovirus. Some IMGT-functional V segments, including TRBV6-2 and TRBV6-3, could not be told apart with the 87-base-pair reads, so those segments were excluded. HLA typing was unavailable for some donors at each locus, so association tests used only the typed subset. A later genetic analysis associated a missense DCLRE1C variant with V-gene and J-gene trimming of TCR beta chains, and an independent cohort replicated the association. A cluster of highly shared sequence variants was judged likely to be a technical artifact of the sequencing pipeline. In vitro tests confirmed that a few of the cytomegalovirus-associated TCR beta chains recognize cytomegalovirus antigens. According to a later analysis, parvovirus B19, influenza, CMV and Epstein-Barr virus appeared linked to several top co-occurrence clusters. Immune exposure information for the cohort was limited to CMV serostatus. Across donors, most TCR sequences were observed very rarely, whereas some public TCRs were present in many individuals. The presence/absence analyses assumed that sequencing depth was roughly uniform across donors, and that assumption may not be true. According to a later genetic analysis, donors in an Asian-associated ancestry cluster had fewer N-insertions in productive TCRs than the roughly 700-donor mean. In a later analysis, the rate of TCR association differed among HLA loci, with DRB1 alleles having the most associated TCRs and HLA-C alleles having the fewest. Specific HLA alleles were associated with over 15,000 TCR beta sequences at a false discovery rate of 0.05 in a later analysis. The cohort was sequenced for TCR beta chains only, and without alpha or paired-chain data the features that could be detected were limited.

In total, 600 or so healthy bone marrow donors made up the cohort. All cohort members were sampled while nominally healthy, although unrecorded immune exposures were likely present. The donor was CMV seropositive and belonged to the group of around 300 seropositive cohort members. A peripheral blood sample was provided by each donor, and peripheral blood mononuclear cells were used for TCR beta sequencing. The Qiagen DNeasy Blood Extraction Kit was used to extract genomic DNA from the blood cell samples. The sequence was collected from a man aged 25-40 years in good health and CMV-seropositive. Sample: PBMCs. In this chain, TRBV25-1 is recombined with TRBJ1-1; the D gene remains uncertain. For the CDR3, the sequence is CASSQVRDTEAFF. The DNA is as follows: TGTGCCAGCAGTCAAGTGAGGGACACTGAAGCTTTCTTT.